This entry concerns a single TCR beta chain. Its antigen is unknown. The data were obtained in a study of CD8+CD57+ T cells in acquired aplastic anemia. Study-level information: Sorted CD4+ and CD8+ cells yielded approximately 3.4 ug of DNA on average. CD4+ reads averaged about 11 million in healthy donors. General study findings and limits: Patients versus controls showed no significant CD8+ Simpson's diversity difference. Patients and controls were found to share 25 to 30 CD8+ CDR3 sequences.

Genomic DNA templated the TCR beta VDJ and CDR3 profiling. MiXCR, applied by TCRdb to the reads, yields one record per CDR3 protein. The sample contains a few hundred thousand distinct CDR3 sequences, over 55% of which appear only once. The germline CDR1 and CDR2 sequences are SGHAT and FQNNGV. V was shortened by 0 bases and J by 2 bases, with 11 bases between the two germline ends. This CDR3 region has 15 residues. The material sequenced was sorted CD4+, CD8+, or CD8+CD57+ T cells (not recorded which) from PBMCs. This receptor was identified in a human donor in good health. V and J are TRBV11-2 and TRBJ2-7; tentative D call: TRBD2 (6 bases). The CDR3 spells CASSLDPSATYEQYF. As DNA, the CDR3 is TGTGCCAGCAGCTTAGATCCTAGCGCTACCTACGAGCAGTACTTC.